This T cell receptor beta chain was found in a study of cytomegalovirus exposure and HLA in healthy donors. Whole-study results and caveats: Among TCR beta chains, those listed as cytomegalovirus-associated numbered around 160.

CDR1 GTSNPN and CDR2 SVGIG come from the germline V gene (reference sequence). CDR3 size: 13 residues. Trimming removed 0 bases at V and 4 bases at J, with 9 bases between. With 60 Vbeta and 13 Jbeta primers, the PCR was carried out. Clones were read by immunoSEQ multiplex PCR, and TCRdb kept only the in-frame ones, dropping some. The sample table sets out 200,000 or so clones. For this clone: What it recognizes is unknown. Additional DNA sequences in this sample encode the identical CDR3.

The chain employs TRBV30 and TRBJ1-2; tentatively, D is TRBD1 (6 bases). This sequence was found in a boy aged 5-17 years in good health and CMV-seronegative. The specimen was PBMCs. The CDR3 reads CAWSVGQLYGYTF. CDR3 nucleotides: TGTGCCTGGAGTGTCGGACAGCTCTATGGCTACACCTTC.